Listed below are T cell receptor beta chains from one sample, sequenced in a study of T cell responses to AZD1222 COVID-19 vaccine. Method: immunoSEQ multiplex PCR; TCRdb's copy keeps in-frame clones and lacks some. The top ten hold approximately 3.3% of the sample, which has 110,000 or so clones, around 84% seen once. Sample: peripheral blood, taken on day 0 of AZD1222 vaccination. Receptor source: an adult in good health. The CDR3 runs from the conserved cysteine through the conserved F or W. The D gene is left open where the match is weak. The size entry is marked missing in some rows and otherwise reads once, few, many or a size class.

clone_size,cdr3_length,v_call,j_call,d_call,cdr3_aa,cdr3_nt
.,13,TRBV6-5,TRBJ1-2,TRBD1,CASSSPTGLGYTF,TGTGCCAGCAGTTCGCCGACAGGGTTGGGCTACACCTTC
.,14,TRBV24-1,TRBJ1-2,.,CATSDPTGNYGYTF,TGTGCCACCAGTGACCCCACAGGGAACTATGGCTACACCTTC
.,19,TRBV7-9,TRBJ2-2,.,CASSLAPVRLGRRTGELFF,TGTGCCAGCAGCTTAGCGCCGGTGCGATTGGGGCGTCGCACCGGGGAGCTGTTTTTT
.,13,TRBV18,TRBJ2-5,TRBD1,CASSPTGEETQYF,TGTGCCAGCTCACCGACAGGGGAAGAGACCCAGTACTTC
many,14,TRBV2,TRBJ2-1,.,CASLPGSSYNEQFF,TGTGCCAGCCTACCTGGTAGCTCCTACAATGAGCAGTTCTTC
.,12,TRBV28,TRBJ1-6,.,CASSLVPSPLHF,TGTGCCAGCAGTTTAGTACCGTCACCCCTCCACTTT
.,14,TRBV9,TRBJ2-2,.,CASSVASGTGELFF,TGTGCCAGCAGCGTAGCTTCGGGCACCGGGGAGCTGTTTTTT
.,14,TRBV5-1,TRBJ1-2,TRBD1,CASSFLTGGYGYTF,TGCGCCAGCAGCTTCCTGACAGGGGGTTATGGCTACACCTTC
.,14,TRBV19,TRBJ2-5,.,CASGWGGAEETQYF,TGTGCCAGTGGTTGGGGGGGCGCGGAAGAGACCCAGTACTTC
once,16,TRBV7-3,TRBJ1-3,.,CASSFGQAGSGNTIYF,TGTGCCAGCAGCTTTGGGCAAGCTGGGTCTGGAAACACCATATATTTT
.,13,TRBV12-3/TRBV12-4,TRBJ1-1,.,CASSPPANTEAFF,TGTGCCAGCAGCCCCCCGGCGAACACTGAAGCTTTCTTT